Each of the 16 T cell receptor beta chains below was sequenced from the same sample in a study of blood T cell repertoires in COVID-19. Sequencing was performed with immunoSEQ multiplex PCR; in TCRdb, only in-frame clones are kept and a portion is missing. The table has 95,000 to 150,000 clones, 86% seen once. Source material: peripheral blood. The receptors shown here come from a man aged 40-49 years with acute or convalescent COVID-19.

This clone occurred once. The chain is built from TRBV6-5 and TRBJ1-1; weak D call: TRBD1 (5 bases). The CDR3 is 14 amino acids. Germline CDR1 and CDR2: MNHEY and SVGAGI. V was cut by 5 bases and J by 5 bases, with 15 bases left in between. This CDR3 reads CASSPGWGGTEAFF. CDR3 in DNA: TGTGCCAGCAGTCCAGGGTGGGGAGGGACTGAAGCTTTCTTT.

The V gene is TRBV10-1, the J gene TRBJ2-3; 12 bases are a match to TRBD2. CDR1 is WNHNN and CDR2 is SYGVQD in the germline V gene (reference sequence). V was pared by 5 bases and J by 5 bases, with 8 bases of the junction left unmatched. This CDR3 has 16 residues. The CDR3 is CASSPRLAGEVDTQYF. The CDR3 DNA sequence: TGCGCCAGCAGTCCCCGACTAGCGGGAGAAGTAGATACGCAGTATTTT.

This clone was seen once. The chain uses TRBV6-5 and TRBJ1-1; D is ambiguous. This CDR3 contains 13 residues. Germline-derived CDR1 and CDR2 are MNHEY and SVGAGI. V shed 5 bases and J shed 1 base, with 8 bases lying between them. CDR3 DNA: TGTGCCAGCAGTCTCTACAGGAACACTGAAGCTTTCTTT. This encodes CASSLYRNTEAFF.

The CDR3 reads CASSLTAGANVLTF. CDR3 sequence (DNA): TGCGCCAGCAGCTTAACTGCTGGGGCCAACGTCCTGACTTTC. This chain links TRBV5-1 with TRBJ2-6; no firm D call. Between the trimmed V and J ends, which lost 2 bases and 2 bases, there was a span of 5 bases. The CDR3 totals 14 residues. Germline V gene data show CDR1 as SGHRS and CDR2 as YFSETQ.

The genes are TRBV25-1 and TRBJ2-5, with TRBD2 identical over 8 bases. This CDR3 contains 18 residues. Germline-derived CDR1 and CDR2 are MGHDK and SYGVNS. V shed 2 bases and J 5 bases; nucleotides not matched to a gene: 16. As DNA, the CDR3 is TGTGCCAGCAGTGAACTGCAGGACCTTGTCGGGAGGGCTGAGACCCAGTACTTC. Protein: CASSELQDLVGRAETQYF.

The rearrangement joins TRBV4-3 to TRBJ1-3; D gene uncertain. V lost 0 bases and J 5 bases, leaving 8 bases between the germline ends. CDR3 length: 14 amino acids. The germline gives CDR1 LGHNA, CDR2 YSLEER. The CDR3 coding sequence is TGCGCCAGCAGCCAAGATTCGTCTAGAAACACCATATATTTT. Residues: CASSQDSSRNTIYF.

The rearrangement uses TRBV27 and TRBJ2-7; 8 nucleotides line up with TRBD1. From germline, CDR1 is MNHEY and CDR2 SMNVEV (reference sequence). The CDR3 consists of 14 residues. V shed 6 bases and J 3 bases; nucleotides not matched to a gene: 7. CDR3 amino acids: CASRRQGPNYEQYF. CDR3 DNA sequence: TGTGCCAGCAGGAGACAGGGGCCCAACTACGAGCAGTACTTC.

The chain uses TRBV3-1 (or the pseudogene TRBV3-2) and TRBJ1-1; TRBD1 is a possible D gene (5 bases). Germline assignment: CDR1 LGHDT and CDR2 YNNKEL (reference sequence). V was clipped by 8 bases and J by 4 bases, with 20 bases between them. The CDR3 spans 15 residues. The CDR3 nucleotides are TGTGCCAGCGCTCTTTCCCAGGGCAAGGTCACTGAAGCTTTCTTT. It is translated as CASALSQGKVTEAFF.

The CDR3 here is CASSTFRTSGGNTQYF. The CDR3, as DNA: TGTGCCAGTAGTACCTTTCGGACTAGCGGGGGAAATACGCAGTATTTT. The chain has TRBV19 and TRBJ2-3; 13 bases map to TRBD2. Unmatched junction bases numbered 8, after V lost 4 bases and J lost 7 bases. Germline assignment: CDR1 LNHDA and CDR2 SQIVND (reference sequence). The CDR3 is made up of 16 amino acids.

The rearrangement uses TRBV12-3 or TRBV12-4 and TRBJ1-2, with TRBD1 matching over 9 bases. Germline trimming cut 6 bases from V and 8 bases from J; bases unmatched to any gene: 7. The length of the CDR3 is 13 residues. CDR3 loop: CASSRDRVGGYTF. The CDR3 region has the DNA TGTGCCAGCAGCCGGGACAGGGTAGGAGGCTACACCTTC.

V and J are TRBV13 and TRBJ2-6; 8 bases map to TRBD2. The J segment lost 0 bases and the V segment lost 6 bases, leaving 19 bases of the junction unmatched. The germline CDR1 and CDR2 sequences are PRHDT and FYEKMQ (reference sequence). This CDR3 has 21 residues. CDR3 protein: CASSYYLLPLAESSGANVLTF. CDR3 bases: TGTGCCAGCAGTTATTACCTCCTTCCACTAGCGGAGAGCTCTGGGGCCAACGTCCTGACTTTC.

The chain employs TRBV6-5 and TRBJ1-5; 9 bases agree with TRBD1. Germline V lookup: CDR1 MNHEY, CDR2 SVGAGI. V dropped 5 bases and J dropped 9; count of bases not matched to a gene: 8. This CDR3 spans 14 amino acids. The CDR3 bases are TGTGCCAGCAGTACGGACAGGGGAGGATCGCCCCAGCATTTT. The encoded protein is CASSTDRGGSPQHF.

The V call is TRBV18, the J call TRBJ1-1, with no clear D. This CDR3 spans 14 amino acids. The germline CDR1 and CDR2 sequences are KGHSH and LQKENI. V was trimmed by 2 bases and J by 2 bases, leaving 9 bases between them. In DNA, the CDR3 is TGTGCCAGCTCACCAACCGCAGGTAACACTGAAGCTTTCTTT. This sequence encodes CASSPTAGNTEAFF.

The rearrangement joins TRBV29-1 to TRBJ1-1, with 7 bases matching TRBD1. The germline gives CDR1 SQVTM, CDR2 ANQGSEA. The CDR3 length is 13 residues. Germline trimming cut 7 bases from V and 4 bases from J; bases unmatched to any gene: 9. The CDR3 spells CSGEGGLSTEAFF. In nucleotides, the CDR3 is TGCAGCGGCGAAGGGGGCTTAAGCACTGAAGCTTTCTTT.

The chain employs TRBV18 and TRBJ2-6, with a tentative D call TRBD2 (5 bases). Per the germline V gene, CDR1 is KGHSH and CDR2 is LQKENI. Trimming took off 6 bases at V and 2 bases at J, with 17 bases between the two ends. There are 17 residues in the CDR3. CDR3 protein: CASSSARRGAGANVLTF. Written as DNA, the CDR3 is TGTGCCAGCTCCTCGGCTCGTCGGGGAGCTGGGGCCAACGTCCTGACTTTC.

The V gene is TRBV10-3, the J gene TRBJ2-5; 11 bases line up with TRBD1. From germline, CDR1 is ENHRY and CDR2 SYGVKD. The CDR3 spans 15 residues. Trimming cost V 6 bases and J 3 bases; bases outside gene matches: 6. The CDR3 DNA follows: TGTGCCATCAGCCCGGGACAGGGGGATGAAGAGACCCAGTACTTC. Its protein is CAISPGQGDEETQYF.